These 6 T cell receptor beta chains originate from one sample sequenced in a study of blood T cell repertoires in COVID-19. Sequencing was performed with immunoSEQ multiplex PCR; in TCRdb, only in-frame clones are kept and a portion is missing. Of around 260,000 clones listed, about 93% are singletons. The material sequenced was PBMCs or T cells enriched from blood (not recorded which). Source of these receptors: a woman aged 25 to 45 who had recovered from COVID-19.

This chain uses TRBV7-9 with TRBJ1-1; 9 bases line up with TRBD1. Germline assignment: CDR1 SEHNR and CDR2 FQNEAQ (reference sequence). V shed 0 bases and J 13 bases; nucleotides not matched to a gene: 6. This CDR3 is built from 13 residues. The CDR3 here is CASSLAQGAAVFF. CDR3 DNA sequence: TGTGCCAGCAGCTTAGCACAGGGGGCGGCAGTTTTCTTT.

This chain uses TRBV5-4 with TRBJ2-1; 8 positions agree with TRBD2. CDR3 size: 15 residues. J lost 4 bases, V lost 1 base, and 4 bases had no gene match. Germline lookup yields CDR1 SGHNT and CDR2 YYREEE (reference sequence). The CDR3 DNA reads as TGTGCCAGCAGCTTGTGGCGGGGGGCTTACAATGAGCAGTTCTTC. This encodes CASSLWRGAYNEQFF.

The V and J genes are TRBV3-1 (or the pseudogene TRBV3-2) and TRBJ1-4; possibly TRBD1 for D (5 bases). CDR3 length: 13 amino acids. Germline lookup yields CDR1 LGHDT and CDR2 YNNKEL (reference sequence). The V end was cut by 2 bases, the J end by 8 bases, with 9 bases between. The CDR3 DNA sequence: TGTGCCAGCAGCCAACCAGGGTTGGAAAAACTGTTTTTT. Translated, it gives CASSQPGLEKLFF.

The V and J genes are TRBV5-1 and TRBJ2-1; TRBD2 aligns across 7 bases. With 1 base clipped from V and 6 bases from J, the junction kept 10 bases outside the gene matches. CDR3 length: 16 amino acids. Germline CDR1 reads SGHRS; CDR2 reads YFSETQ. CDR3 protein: CASSLQLAPISNEQFF. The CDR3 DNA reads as TGCGCCAGCAGCTTGCAACTAGCGCCCATTAGCAATGAGCAGTTCTTC.

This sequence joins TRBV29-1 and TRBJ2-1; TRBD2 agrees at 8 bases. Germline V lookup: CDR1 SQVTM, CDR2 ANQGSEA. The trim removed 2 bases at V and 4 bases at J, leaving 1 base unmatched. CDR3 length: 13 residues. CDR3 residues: CSVELAGYNEQFF. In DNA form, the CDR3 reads TGCAGCGTTGAATTAGCGGGGTACAATGAGCAGTTCTTC.

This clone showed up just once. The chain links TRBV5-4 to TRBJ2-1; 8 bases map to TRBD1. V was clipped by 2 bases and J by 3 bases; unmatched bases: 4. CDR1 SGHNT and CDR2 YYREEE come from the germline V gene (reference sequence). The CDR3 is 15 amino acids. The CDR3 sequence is CASSFGDRIYNEQFF. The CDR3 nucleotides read TGTGCCAGCAGCTTCGGGGACAGGATCTACAATGAGCAGTTCTTC. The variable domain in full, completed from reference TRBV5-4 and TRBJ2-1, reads ETGVTQSPTHLIKTRGQQVTLRCSSQSGHNTVSWYQQALGQGPQFIFQYYREEENGRGNFPPRFSGLQFPNYSSELNVNALELDDSALYLCASSFGDRIYNEQFFGPGTRLTVL.